This record concerns one T cell receptor (beta chain) sequence. What this receptor recognizes is not known. The record has no base qualities; no much larger clone is one base away. To sequence the TCRbeta CDR3 region, genomic DNA was isolated from the sorted cells. The immunoSEQ Assay was used to sequence the TCRbeta CDR3 regions. Imported from immuneACCESS, the table was reduced by TCRdb to in-frame sequences with V and J called. These copies leave out some clones; in studies compared against another copy, an unresolved V gene accounts for under half, and the cause of the remainder is not known. Recorded for this sample are roughly 30,000 clones; 84% of them occurred a single time. 15% to 20% of the sample belongs to the ten largest clones. Patients with a history of autoimmune disease or receiving systemic immunosuppression were excluded from the trial. Peripheral blood for TCR sequencing was collected from all dose cohorts at baseline, on cycle 4 day 1, and on cycle 7 day 1. The samples were drawn from a first-in-human, open-label, multicenter phase I dose-escalation trial of ivuxolimab. Adults with locally advanced or metastatic head and neck squamous cell, hepatocellular, melanoma or renal cell carcinoma were enrolled in the trial. Before TCR sequencing, CD4+ and CD8+ T cells were separately sorted from peripheral blood.

V sheds 3 bases and J sheds 2 bases, leaving 8 bases between their ends. From the cysteine up to the phenylalanine, the CDR3 has a length of 14 residues. Only the CDR3 DNA is retained, 42 bases long and in frame from the first base. The germline V gene (reference sequence) specifies PRHDT as CDR1 and FYEKMQ as CDR2. The sample originates from a study of OX40 agonist ivuxolimab in advanced cancers. In terms of the full investigation: Ivuxolimab was an agonistic, fully human IgG2 monoclonal antibody directed against OX40 (CD134), a costimulatory receptor. In the dose-escalation cohort, 82.7% of patients were male, and the mean age was approximately 60 years, with a range of about 23 to 90. Partial responses occurred in three dose-escalation patients: two with cutaneous melanoma and one with hepatocellular carcinoma. Peripheral TCRbeta sequencing was intended to test whether TCR sequence diversity was altered and clonal T-cell expansion was caused by ivuxolimab. The paper covers the monotherapy dose-escalation part of the phase I ivuxolimab trial, which included N ≈ 52 patients. Patients were allowed to have had prior anti-PD-1, anti-PD-L1 or anti-CTLA-4 therapy, and approximately 43% of the dose-escalation patients had previously received checkpoint inhibitors. Intravenous ivuxolimab was administered to patients every 2 weeks at six dose levels: 0.01, 0.1, 0.3, 1.5, 3 and 10 mg/kg. Of the approximately 54 patients in dose escalation, about 20 had hepatocellular carcinoma, some 15 had melanoma, 9 had renal cell carcinoma and 9 had head and neck cancer.

The full study reports these points: Clonal expansion of both CD4+ and CD8+ blood T cells was observed from baseline to week 6 at doses 0.1 to 3.0 mg/kg. Low levels of normalized T-cell clonal expansion were also seen in some patients who did not respond. The antigen specificity of the clonally expanded peripheral T cells was not determined. After ivuxolimab, more expanded clones were found on average in CD8+ T cells than in CD4+ T cells. In partial responders in the 0.1-3.0 mg/kg groups, normalized peripheral clonal expansion was found to be among the lowest, especially among CD8+ T cells.

The receptor chain draws on TRBV13 and TRBJ1-5; TRBD1 is perhaps the D gene, given 6 matching bases. The sample consisted of CD4+ or CD8+ T cells sorted from blood, taken in a trial of the OX40 agonist ivuxolimab. This receptor was identified in an adult with an advanced solid tumor such as melanoma, head and neck, liver or kidney cancer. The nucleotide sequence is TGTGCCAGCAGCTTGGGGGCGGGCAATCAGCCCCAGCATTTT. Its protein product is CASSLGAGNQPQHF.